This T cell receptor (beta chain) was identified in a study of neurological immune-mediated disorders. Libraries from sorted cells used approximately 940,000 T cells (CD4+ or CD8+). This clonotype was counted ten times or more. Its target is not known. The CDR3 consists of 14 residues. V dropped 3 bases and J dropped 6; count of bases not matched to a gene: 4. Per germline, CDR1 KGHDR and CDR2 SFDVKD. With 10-nucleotide random UMIs included, cDNA was synthesized by 5'RACE. Via MiXCR, TCRdb re-called the 5' RACE reads, giving one row per CDR3 protein. The sample consists of about 18,000 distinct CDR3 sequences, 12% to 15% of them appearing once. Study-level findings and limits: None of the CDR3 amino acid sequences of expanded clones were shared across subjects, and this suggested private repertoires in all groups. The highest TCR clonal expansion occurred in HTLV-1-associated myelopathy; multiple sclerosis fell below healthy controls.

The J gene is TRBJ2-1, the V gene TRBV24-1, with 7 bases that match TRBD1. The sequence was obtained from a woman in her fifties or sixties with HTLV-1-associated myelopathy (HAM/TSP). Input material: CD4+ T cells from blood. The CDR3 DNA sequence: TGTGCCACCAGTGATCGGACAGGCGGCAATGAGCAGTTCTTC. It codes for CATSDRTGGNEQFF.